The 9 T cell receptor beta chains listed next were all sequenced from one sample in a study of OX40 agonist ivuxolimab in advanced cancers. Generated by immunoSEQ multiplex PCR, the TCRdb table keeps only in-frame clones and is missing some. The table includes 25,000 to 35,000 clones, over 75% detected once. This sample comprised CD4+ or CD8+ T cells sorted from blood, obtained in a trial of the OX40 agonist ivuxolimab. All receptors derive from an adult with an advanced solid tumor such as melanoma, head and neck, liver or kidney cancer.

V is TRBV6-1 and J is TRBJ1-1, with D hard to call. Trimming removed 2 bases at V and 7 bases at J, with 11 bases between. Germline-derived CDR1 and CDR2 are MNHNS and SASEGT. CDR3 length equals 13 residues. CDR3 nucleotides: TGTGCCAGCAGTGAAATCGAGGGATATGAAGCTTTCTTT. Its protein is CASSEIEGYEAFF.

The J gene is TRBJ1-2, the V gene TRBV28; D not resolved. V shed 3 bases and J shed 3 bases, with 23 bases lying between them. The germline V gene encodes CDR1 MDHEN and CDR2 SYDVKM. The CDR3 length is 18 residues. Written as DNA, the CDR3 is TGTGCCAGCAGTTTTCCCCCCCGCTACTCGACCCCTCACTATGGCTACACCTTC. Protein sequence: CASSFPPRYSTPHYGYTF.

The rearrangement uses TRBV28 and TRBJ2-2; TRBD2 matches 7 bases. The ends lost 1 base at V and 3 bases at J; junction bases unmatched: 2. Germline assignment: CDR1 MDHEN and CDR2 SYDVKM. The CDR3 sequence is 15 residues long. The CDR3 bases are TGTGCCAGCAGTTTATTTGGGGGGGACACCGGGGAGCTGTTTTTT. It is translated as CASSLFGGDTGELFF.

The chain couples TRBV28 to TRBJ2-3; either TRBD1 or TRBD2 may fit D (5 bases each). Germline CDR1 MDHEN, CDR2 SYDVKM. The V end lost 7 bases, the J end lost 1 base, and 18 bases lay between the germline ends. This CDR3 spans 16 amino acids. CDR3 sequence reads: CASTEGAGSGTDTQYF. The CDR3 nucleotides are TGTGCCAGCACCGAAGGGGCGGGTTCCGGCACAGATACGCAGTATTTT.

Regarding this clone: One junction end does not reproduce the germline sequence, and a read error may be involved. The chain couples TRBV7-3 to TRBJ2-1; TRBD2 matches at 11 bases. The CDR3 runs 17 residues. CDR1 is SGHTA, CDR2 FQGTGA, per germline. The CDR3 region has the DNA TGTGCCAGCAGCCTAACTAGCGGGGGAGAACTATACAATGAGCAGTTCTTC. Its translation: CASSLTSGGELYNEQFF.

The CDR3 here is CASSLGPGGITYEQYF. CDR3 bases: TGTGCCAGCAGCTTAGGTCCGGGGGGTATCACCTACGAGCAGTACTTC. The rearrangement uses TRBV11-2 and TRBJ2-7, with 7 bases lining up with TRBD2. The J segment lost 2 bases and the V segment lost 1 base, leaving 8 bases of the junction unmatched. In germline, CDR1 is SGHAT, CDR2 FQNNGV. CDR3 length: 16 residues.

This clone was seen many times. The rearrangement links TRBV18 to TRBJ2-2, with a weak D call TRBD1 (6 bases). There are 15 residues in the CDR3. The germline V gene encodes CDR1 KGHSH and CDR2 LQKENI. Trimming removed 4 bases at V and 8 bases at J, with 17 bases between. The CDR3 region is CASSQRDTHLGELFF. The CDR3 DNA sequence: TGTGCCAGCTCACAACGGGACACCCATCTGGGGGAGCTGTTTTTT. The full variable domain, with the rest looked up from reference TRBV18 and TRBJ2-2, is NAGVMQNPRHLVRRRGQEARLRCSPMKGHSHVYWYRQLPEEGLKFMVYLQKENIIDESGMPKERFSAEFPKEGPSILRIQQVVRGDSAAYFCASSQRDTHLGELFFGEGSRLTVL.

This clone was recorded once. The chain uses TRBV5-1 and TRBJ2-7, with 8 nucleotides matching TRBD1. Germline trimming cut 4 bases from V and 3 bases from J; bases unmatched to any gene: 9. CDR1 is SGHRS and CDR2 is YFSETQ in the germline V gene. This CDR3 contains 15 residues. CDR3 loop: CASSPRDRRDYEQYF. The CDR3 DNA reads TGCGCCAGCAGCCCCCGGGACAGGCGGGACTACGAGCAGTACTTC.

This sequence joins TRBV6-6 and TRBJ2-7; D call uncertain. The CDR3 totals 13 residues. CDR1 MNHNY and CDR2 SVGAGI come from the germline V gene (reference sequence). V gave up 2 bases and J gave up 2 bases, with 7 bases separating them. CDR3 sequence (DNA): TGTGCCAGCAGTTACAGTGCCCCCTACGAGCAGTACTTC. Translated, it gives CASSYSAPYEQYF.